These 14 T cell receptor beta chains originate from one sample sequenced in a study of blood T cell repertoires in COVID-19. Sequenced by immunoSEQ multiplex PCR; TCRdb stores in-frame clones only, minus some. This sample has 150,000 to 200,000 clones, with 70% to 90% found just once. The sample was peripheral blood. These receptors were obtained from a human donor in a cohort sampled during active COVID-19.

This clone has only one observation. This chain links TRBV3-1 (or the pseudogene TRBV3-2) with TRBJ1-4; D gene ambiguous. The germline V gene has CDR1 LGHDT and CDR2 YNNKEL (reference sequence). This CDR3 is built from 14 residues. Between the trimmed V and J ends, which lost 6 bases and 4 bases, there was a span of 12 bases. The CDR3, as DNA: TGTGCCAGCAGTCTAGACGGAGTTAATGAAAAACTGTTTTTT. It codes for CASSLDGVNEKLFF.

The chain uses TRBV10-3 and TRBJ1-6; D not certain. The CDR3 runs 15 residues. CDR1 and CDR2 (germline): ENHRY, SYGVKD. Trimming removed 6 bases at V and 0 bases at J, with 9 bases between. For the CDR3, the DNA is TGTGCCATCAGCACAGAGAGCTCCTATAATTCACCCCTCCACTTT. Protein product: CAISTESSYNSPLHF.

The V gene is TRBV19, the J gene TRBJ2-2, with TRBD2 identical over 8 bases. The germline gives CDR1 LNHDA, CDR2 SQIVND (reference sequence). With 8 bases clipped from V and 4 bases from J, the junction kept 3 bases outside the gene matches. CDR3 size: 13 residues. Here the CDR3 DNA reads TGTGCCAGTCGGCGGGAGGTCACCGGGGAGCTGTTTTTT. Translating gives CASRREVTGELFF.

In regard to this clone: This same CDR3 is encoded by further DNA sequences in the sample. J is TRBJ2-7 and V is TRBV5-1; 7 positions match TRBD2. CDR1 is SGHRS and CDR2 is YFSETQ in the germline V gene. The junction had 4 bases not matched to a gene; V was cut back by 0 bases and J by 4 bases. The CDR3 loop spans 14 amino acids. The CDR3 loop is CASSLVGGVYEQYF. In nucleotides, the CDR3 is TGCGCCAGCAGCTTGGTGGGAGGGGTGTACGAGCAGTACTTC.

This rearrangement joins TRBV3-1 (or the pseudogene TRBV3-2) to TRBJ2-7, with D possibly TRBD2 on 6 matching bases. The germline gives CDR1 LGHDT, CDR2 YNNKEL (reference sequence). V was cut by 3 bases and J by 3 bases, with 15 bases left in between. This CDR3 is built from 15 residues. The CDR3 spells CASSQTGLDFYEQYF. The CDR3 coding sequence is TGTGCCAGCAGCCAGACGGGACTCGATTTCTACGAGCAGTACTTC.

The rearrangement uses TRBV2 and TRBJ2-2; D unclear. Trimming stripped 8 bases from V and 6 bases from J, with 7 bases between. Germline V gene sequence: CDR1 SNHLY, CDR2 FYNNEI. The CDR3 is 11 amino acids. CDR3 nucleotide sequence: TGTGCCAGCTTGTCCTCCGGGGAGCTGTTTTTT. Translated, it gives CASLSSGELFF.

The chain combines TRBV7-9 with TRBJ2-7, with TRBD2 matching over 10 bases. Germline lookup yields CDR1 SEHNR and CDR2 FQNEAQ (reference sequence). CDR3 length: 17 amino acids. With 11 bases clipped from V and 0 bases from J, the junction kept 16 bases outside the gene matches. The CDR3 DNA is TGTGCCGGTAATAGCGGGGGGCCAAAGGAAAGCTCCTACGAGCAGTACTTC. Translating gives CAGNSGGPKESSYEQYF.

This chain connects TRBV6-2 or TRBV6-3 to TRBJ1-1; tentative D call: TRBD1 (5 bases). The V gene's germline CDR1 is MNHEY and CDR2 SVGEGT. The V and J ends lost 2 bases and 5 bases respectively, with 9 bases between them. The CDR3 has 13 amino acids. CDR3 DNA: TGTGCCAGCAGTTACCCTCAGGGTACTGAAGCTTTCTTT. Amino acids: CASSYPQGTEAFF.

The rearrangement uses TRBV23-1 and TRBJ1-1; 10 nucleotides align to TRBD1. TRBV23-1 is an open reading frame, and its role is uncertain. V lost 6 bases to trimming and J lost 3 bases; unmatched junction nucleotides: 7. The CDR3 length is 15 residues. The CDR3 DNA reads TGCGCCAGCAGCCCGGGGACAGGGGCTGACACTGAAGCTTTCTTT. Its protein is CASSPGTGADTEAFF.

The chain recombines TRBV9 with TRBJ1-1; D gene uncertain. CDR1 is SGDLS, CDR2 YYNGEE, per germline. The CDR3 extends over 15 amino acids. V lost 0 bases and J lost 0, with 9 bases in between. The CDR3 here is CASSVVGGLNTEAFF. The CDR3 DNA follows: TGTGCCAGCAGCGTAGTCGGAGGGTTGAACACTGAAGCTTTCTTT.

The genes are TRBV30 and TRBJ2-2; possibly TRBD2 for D (5 bases). The CDR3 has 18 residues. V gave up 2 bases and J gave up 6 bases, with 25 bases separating them. Germline lookup yields CDR1 GTSNPN and CDR2 SVGIG (reference sequence). The CDR3 sequence: CAWSKGPERSTRAGELFF. The CDR3 DNA reads TGTGCCTGGAGTAAGGGCCCTGAGAGGAGTACGAGGGCCGGGGAGCTGTTTTTT.

The V gene is TRBV5-4, the J gene TRBJ2-7; maybe TRBD1 (5 bases). The germline V gene encodes CDR1 SGHNT and CDR2 YYREEE (reference sequence). V dropped 0 bases and J dropped 5 bases, with 12 bases sitting between them. This CDR3 is built from 14 residues. CDR3 region: CASSLDPGLDEQYF. The CDR3 DNA follows: TGTGCCAGCAGCTTGGATCCAGGGTTGGACGAGCAGTACTTC.

The chain recombines TRBV28 with TRBJ1-2; 7 bases are shared with TRBD1. CDR1 and CDR2 from the germline V gene are MDHEN and SYDVKM. The CDR3 is made up of 13 amino acids. V dropped 6 bases and J dropped 4; count of bases not matched to a gene: 5. The CDR3 DNA reads TGTGCCAGCAGGGAACAGGGGATCTATGGCTACACCTTC. Encoded protein: CASREQGIYGYTF.

The chain links TRBV30 to TRBJ2-6; no clear D. CDR1 and CDR2 (germline): GTSNPN, SVGIG (reference sequence). CDR3 size: 17 residues. The V end was cut by 1 base, the J end by 0 bases, with 13 bases between. This CDR3 reads CAWSEQLLPSGANVLTF. In DNA form, the CDR3 reads TGTGCCTGGAGTGAACAGCTCTTGCCCTCTGGGGCCAACGTCCTGACTTTC. The complete variable domain, with remaining parts taken from reference TRBV30 and TRBJ2-6, reads SQTIHQWPATLVQPVGSPLSLECTVEGTSNPNLYWYRQAAGRGLQLLFYSVGIGQISSEVPQNLSASRPQDRQFILSSKKLLLSDSGFYLCAWSEQLLPSGANVLTFGAGSRLTVL.